The T cell receptor beta chain under discussion was sequenced for a study of shared clonotypes between healthy human individuals. The wider study: Per-donor plates numbered three CD4 naive, three CD4 memory, two CD8 naive and one CD8 memory. Whole-study findings and limits: In general, naive subsets displayed greater estimated richness than memory subsets did.

Investigators divided CD4+ cells into CD45RA+ naive and CD45RA-negative memory subsets. This CDR3 comprises 16 residues. The J segment lost 3 bases and the V segment lost 5 bases, leaving 12 bases of the junction unmatched. Germline V gene sequence: CDR1 SGHNT, CDR2 YENEEA. In the case of this clone: Its antigen is currently unknown.

TCRdb keeps only in-frame clones here, not all; method: immunoSEQ multiplex PCR. In the table there are nearly 1,000,000 clones, roughly 72% of which are singletons. The clonotype comes from a young man in good health. Sequencing was performed on memory CD4+ T cells sorted from blood. The subset: CD45RA-negative fraction. The chain is built from TRBV11-3 and TRBJ2-7; 8 nucleotides line up with TRBD2. CDR3 in DNA: TGTGCCAGCAGCCCGTCGGGAGCGGGGGCCCACTACGAGCAGTACTTC. The encoded protein is CASSPSGAGAHYEQYF.